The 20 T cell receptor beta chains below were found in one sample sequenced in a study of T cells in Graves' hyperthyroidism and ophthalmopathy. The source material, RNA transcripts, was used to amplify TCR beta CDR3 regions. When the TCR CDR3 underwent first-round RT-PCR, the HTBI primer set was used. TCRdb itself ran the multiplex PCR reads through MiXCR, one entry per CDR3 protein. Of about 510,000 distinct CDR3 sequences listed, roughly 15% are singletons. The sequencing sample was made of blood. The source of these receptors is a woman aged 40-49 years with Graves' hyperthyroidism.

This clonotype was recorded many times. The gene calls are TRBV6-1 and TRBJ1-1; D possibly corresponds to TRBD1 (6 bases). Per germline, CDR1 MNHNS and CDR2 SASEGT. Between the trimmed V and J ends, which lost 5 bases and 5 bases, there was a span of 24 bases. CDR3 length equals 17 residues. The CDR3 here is CASSSQISTGRGTEAFF. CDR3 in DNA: TGTGCCAGCAGTTCCCAAATTTCGACGGGGAGGGGGACTGAAGCTTTCTTT.

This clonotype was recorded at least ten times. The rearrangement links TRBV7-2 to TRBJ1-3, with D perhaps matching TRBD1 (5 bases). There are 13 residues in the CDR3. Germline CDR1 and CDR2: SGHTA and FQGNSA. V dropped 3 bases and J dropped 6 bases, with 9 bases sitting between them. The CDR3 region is CASSFQGSNTIYF. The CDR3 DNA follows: TGTGCCAGCAGCTTTCAGGGTTCAAACACCATATATTTT.

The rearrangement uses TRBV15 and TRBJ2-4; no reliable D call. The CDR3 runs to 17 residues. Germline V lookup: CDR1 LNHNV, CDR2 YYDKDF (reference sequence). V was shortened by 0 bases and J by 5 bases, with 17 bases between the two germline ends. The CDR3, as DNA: TGTGCCACCAGCAGAGAACGGACCCTTGACCCCCAAAACATTCAGTACTTC. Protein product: CATSRERTLDPQNIQYF.

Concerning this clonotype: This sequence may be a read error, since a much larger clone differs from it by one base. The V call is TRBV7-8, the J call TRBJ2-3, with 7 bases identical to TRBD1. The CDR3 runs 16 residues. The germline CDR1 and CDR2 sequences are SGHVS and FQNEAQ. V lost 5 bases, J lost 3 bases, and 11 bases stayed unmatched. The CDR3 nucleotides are TGTGCCAGCAGCCTAGGGGGCGGATTAGGTACAGATACGCAGTATTTT. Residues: CASSLGGGLGTDTQYF.

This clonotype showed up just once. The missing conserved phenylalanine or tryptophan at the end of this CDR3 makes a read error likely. The CDR3 reads CASSLGTLNTEAFL. Written as DNA, the CDR3 is TGTGCCAGCAGTTTAGGTACGTTGAACACTGAAGCTTTCCTT. The chain employs TRBV27 and TRBJ1-1; D not certain. V was shortened by 2 bases and J by 0 bases, with 7 bases between the two germline ends. The CDR3 runs 14 residues. Germline V gene sequence: CDR1 MNHEY, CDR2 SMNVEV (reference sequence).

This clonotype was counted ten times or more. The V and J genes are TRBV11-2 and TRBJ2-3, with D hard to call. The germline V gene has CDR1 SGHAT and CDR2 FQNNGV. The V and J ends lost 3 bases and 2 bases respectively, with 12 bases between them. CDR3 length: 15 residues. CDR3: CASSFSPGHTDTQYF. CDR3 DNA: TGTGCCAGCAGCTTCTCTCCGGGCCACACAGATACGCAGTATTTT.

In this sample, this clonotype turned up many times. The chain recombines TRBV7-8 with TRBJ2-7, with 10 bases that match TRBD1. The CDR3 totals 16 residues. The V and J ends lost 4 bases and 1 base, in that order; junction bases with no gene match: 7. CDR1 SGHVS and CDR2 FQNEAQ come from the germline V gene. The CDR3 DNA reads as TGTGCCAGCAGCTCCGAGGGGACAGGGGTATCCTACGAGCAGTACTTC. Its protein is CASSSEGTGVSYEQYF.

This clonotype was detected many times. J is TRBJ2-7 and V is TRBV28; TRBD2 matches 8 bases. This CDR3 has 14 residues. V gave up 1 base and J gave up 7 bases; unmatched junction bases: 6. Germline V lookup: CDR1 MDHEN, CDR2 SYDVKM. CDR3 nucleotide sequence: TGTGCCAGCAGTTTATTAAGCGGGAGTGGTGAGCAGTACTTC. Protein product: CASSLLSGSGEQYF.

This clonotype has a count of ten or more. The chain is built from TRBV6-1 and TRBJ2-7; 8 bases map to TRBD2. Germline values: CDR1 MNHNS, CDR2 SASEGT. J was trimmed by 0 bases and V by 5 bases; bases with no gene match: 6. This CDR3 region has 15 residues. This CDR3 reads CASSKSGTSSYEQYF. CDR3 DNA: TGTGCCAGCAGTAAATCCGGGACTAGCTCCTACGAGCAGTACTTC.

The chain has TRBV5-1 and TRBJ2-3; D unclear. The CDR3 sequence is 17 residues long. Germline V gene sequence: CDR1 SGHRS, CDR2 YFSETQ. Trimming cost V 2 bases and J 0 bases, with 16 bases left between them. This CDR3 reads CASSLELARASTDTQYF. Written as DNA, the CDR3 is TGCGCCAGCAGCTTAGAACTCGCAAGGGCTAGCACAGATACGCAGTATTTT.

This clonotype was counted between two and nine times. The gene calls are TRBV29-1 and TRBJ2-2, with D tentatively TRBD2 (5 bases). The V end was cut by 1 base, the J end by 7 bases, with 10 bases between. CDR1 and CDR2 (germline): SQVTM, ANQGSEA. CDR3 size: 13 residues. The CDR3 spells CSVEVSGNGELFF. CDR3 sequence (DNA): TGCAGCGTTGAAGTGTCCGGGAACGGGGAGCTGTTTTTT.

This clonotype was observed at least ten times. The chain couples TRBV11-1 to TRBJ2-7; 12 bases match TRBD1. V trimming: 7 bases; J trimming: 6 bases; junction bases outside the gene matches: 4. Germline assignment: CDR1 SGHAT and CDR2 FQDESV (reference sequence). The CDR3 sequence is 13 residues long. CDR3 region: CASTGQGALEQYF. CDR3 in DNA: TGTGCCAGCACGGGACAGGGGGCCCTCGAGCAGTACTTC.

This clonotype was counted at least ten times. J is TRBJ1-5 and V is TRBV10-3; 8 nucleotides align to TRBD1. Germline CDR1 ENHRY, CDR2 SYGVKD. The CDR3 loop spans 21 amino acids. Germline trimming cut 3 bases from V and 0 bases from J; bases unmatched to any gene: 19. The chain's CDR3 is CAISDPSPGQVLIYSNQPQHF. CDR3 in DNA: TGTGCCATCAGTGATCCCTCTCCGGGACAGGTCCTAATTTATAGCAATCAGCCCCAGCATTTT.

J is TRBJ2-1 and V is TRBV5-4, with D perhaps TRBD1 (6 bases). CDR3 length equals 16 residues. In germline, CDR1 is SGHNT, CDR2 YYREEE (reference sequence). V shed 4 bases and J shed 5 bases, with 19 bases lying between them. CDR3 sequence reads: CASSPLTKGVHNEQFF. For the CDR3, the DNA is TGTGCCAGCAGCCCCCTGACTAAGGGGGTACACAATGAGCAGTTCTTC. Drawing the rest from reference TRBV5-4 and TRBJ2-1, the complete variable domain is ETGVTQSPTHLIKTRGQQVTLRCSSQSGHNTVSWYQQALGQGPQFIFQYYREEENGRGNFPPRFSGLQFPNYSSELNVNALELDDSALYLCASSPLTKGVHNEQFFGPGTRLTVL.

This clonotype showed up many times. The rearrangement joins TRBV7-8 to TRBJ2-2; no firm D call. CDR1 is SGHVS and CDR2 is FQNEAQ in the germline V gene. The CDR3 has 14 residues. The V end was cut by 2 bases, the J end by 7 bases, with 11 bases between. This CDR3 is CASSLQVSGGELFF. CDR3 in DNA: TGTGCCAGCAGCTTACAGGTTTCGGGCGGGGAGCTGTTTTTT.

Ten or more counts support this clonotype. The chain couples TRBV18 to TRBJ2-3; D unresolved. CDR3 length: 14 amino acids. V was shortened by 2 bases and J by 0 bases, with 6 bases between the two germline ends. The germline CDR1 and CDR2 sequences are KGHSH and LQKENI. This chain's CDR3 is CASSPLQSTDTQYF. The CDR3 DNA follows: TGTGCCAGCTCACCATTGCAGAGCACAGATACGCAGTATTTT.

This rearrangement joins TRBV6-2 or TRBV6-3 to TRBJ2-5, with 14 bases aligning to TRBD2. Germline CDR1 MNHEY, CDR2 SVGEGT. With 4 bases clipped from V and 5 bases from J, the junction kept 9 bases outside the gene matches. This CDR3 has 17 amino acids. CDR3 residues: CASSSGTSGSFLETQYF. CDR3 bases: TGTGCCAGCAGTTCCGGGACTAGCGGGAGCTTCTTGGAGACCCAGTACTTC.

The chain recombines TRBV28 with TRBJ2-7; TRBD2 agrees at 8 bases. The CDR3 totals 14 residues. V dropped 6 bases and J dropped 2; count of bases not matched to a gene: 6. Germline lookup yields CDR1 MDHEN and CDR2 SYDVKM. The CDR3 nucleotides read TGTGCCAGCAGCCCATACGGGAGGGCCTACGAGCAGTACTTC. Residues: CASSPYGRAYEQYF.

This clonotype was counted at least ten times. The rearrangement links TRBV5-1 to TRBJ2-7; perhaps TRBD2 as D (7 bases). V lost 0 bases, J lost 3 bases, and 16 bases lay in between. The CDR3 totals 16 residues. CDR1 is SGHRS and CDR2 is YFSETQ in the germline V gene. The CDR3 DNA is TGCGCCAGCAGCTTGGCGGGGGGCACTAGCGTCTACGAGCAGTACTTC. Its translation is CASSLAGGTSVYEQYF.

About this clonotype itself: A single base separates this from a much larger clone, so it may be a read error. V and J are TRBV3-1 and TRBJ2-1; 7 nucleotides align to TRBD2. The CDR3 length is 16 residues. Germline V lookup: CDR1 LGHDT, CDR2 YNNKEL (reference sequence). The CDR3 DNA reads TGTGCCAGCAGCCCAGCTAGCGGAGCTACCTACAATGAGCGGTTCTTC. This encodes CASSPASGATYNERFF.